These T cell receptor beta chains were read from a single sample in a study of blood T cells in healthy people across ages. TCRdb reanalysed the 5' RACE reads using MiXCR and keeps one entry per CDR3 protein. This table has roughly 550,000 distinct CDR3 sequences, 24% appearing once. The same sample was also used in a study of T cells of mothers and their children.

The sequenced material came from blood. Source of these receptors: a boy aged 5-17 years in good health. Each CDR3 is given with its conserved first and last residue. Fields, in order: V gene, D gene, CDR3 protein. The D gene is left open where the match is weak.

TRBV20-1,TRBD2,CSARVPGGPQETQYF
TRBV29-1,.,CSVDYSYNEQFF
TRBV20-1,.,CSARGDSAPGGVKNIQYF
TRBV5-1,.,CASSLAGAGLYNEQFF
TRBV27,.,CASSPAGANYGYTF
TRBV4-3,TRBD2,CASSQAASGGAYNEQFF
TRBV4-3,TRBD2,CASSQLAGYEQFF
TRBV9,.,CASSVGPKVDSPLHF
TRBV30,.,CAWGPSGQGYGYTF
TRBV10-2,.,CASSRGDLDQPQHF
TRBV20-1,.,CSARGANTDTQYF
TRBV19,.,CASSWARITNEKLFF
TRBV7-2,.,CASAPQEGASYEQYF
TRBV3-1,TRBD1,CASSQAGTGSQPQHF
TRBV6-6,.,CASNPITTQETQYF
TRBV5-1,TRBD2,CASSLAGGASSSDTQYF
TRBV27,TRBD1,CASSLRTGAYEQYF
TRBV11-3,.,CASSLSTGTSKYF
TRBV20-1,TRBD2,CSARGLAPNTGELFF
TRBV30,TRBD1,CAWTVGTGNYGYTF
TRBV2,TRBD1,CASSTTGGTGELFF
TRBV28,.,CASSGGDRVVNSGANVLTF
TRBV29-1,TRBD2,CSVENGRAPDTQYF
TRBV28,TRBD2,CASSRLAGRRGETQYF
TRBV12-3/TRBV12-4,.,CASSLGAARSGELFF
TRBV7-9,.,CASSLGESQAFF
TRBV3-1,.,CASSYLTDTQYF
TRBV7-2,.,CASSSLPRRVQETQYF
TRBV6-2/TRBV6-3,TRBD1,CASSHMTGNTAGELFF
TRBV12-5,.,CASGLGDRETQYF
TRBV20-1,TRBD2,CSARDTGTSGVPGETQYF
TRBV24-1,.,CATTGAVSEQYF
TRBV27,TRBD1,CASSPRTGDSYGYTF
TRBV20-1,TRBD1,CSARRDRDNEKLFF
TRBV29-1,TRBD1,CSVEAQTGSSYNEQFF
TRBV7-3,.,CASSRANQETQYF
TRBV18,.,CASSPWGPYNEQFF
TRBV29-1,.,CSVESGHRTPGEQYF
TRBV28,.,CASFPGPNTGELFF
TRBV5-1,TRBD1,CASSRGDRSNEKLFF
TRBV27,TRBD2,CASSSGTSGRGSEQFF
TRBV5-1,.,CASSLEVGTDTQYF
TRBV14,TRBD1,CASSAQGVKNIQYF
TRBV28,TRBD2,CASKGGSGGTYNEQFF
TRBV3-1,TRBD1,CASSQVVPGTGNPWDYGYTF
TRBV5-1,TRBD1,CASSLGDRGTSSYEQYF
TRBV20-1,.,CSVIDWNTEAFF
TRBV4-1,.,CASSPGLIAFF
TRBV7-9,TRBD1,CASSLGTGSNEQFF
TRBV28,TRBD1,CASSFTGGNQPQHF
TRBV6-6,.,CASSYGLPSNQPQHF
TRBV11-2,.,CASSSNPTGGETQYF
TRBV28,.,CASSLNYIQIIGQPQHF
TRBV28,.,CASREGVDTQYF
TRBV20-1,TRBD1,CSAAPPTGYYNEQFF
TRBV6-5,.,CASRPGRRINNEQFF
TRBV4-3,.,CASSQDGSWGPEAFF
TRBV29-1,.,CSVEKQGGYEQYF